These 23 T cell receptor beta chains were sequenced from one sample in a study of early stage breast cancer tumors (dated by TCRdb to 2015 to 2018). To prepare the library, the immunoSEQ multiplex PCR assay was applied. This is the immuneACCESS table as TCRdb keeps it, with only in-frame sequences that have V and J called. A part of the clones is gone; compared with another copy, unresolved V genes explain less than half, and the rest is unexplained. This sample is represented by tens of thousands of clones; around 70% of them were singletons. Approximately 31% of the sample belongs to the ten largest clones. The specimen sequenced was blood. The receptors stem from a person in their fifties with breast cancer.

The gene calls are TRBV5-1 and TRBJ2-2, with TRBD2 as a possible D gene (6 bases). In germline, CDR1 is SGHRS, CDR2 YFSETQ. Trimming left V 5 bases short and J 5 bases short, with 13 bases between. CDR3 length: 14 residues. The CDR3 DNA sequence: TGCGCCAGCAGGGAGGAGGGGAGGACCGGGGAGCTGTTTTTT. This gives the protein CASREEGRTGELFF.

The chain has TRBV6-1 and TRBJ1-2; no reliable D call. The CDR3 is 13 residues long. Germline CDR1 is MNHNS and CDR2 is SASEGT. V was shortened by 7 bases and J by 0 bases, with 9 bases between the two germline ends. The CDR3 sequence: CASTLGANYGYTF. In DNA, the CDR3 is TGTGCCAGCACCCTCGGCGCTAACTATGGCTACACCTTC.

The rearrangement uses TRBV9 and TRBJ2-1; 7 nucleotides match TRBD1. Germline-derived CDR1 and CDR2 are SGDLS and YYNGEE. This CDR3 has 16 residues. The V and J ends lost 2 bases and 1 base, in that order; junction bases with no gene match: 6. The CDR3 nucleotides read TGTGCCAGCAGCGTTCGGACAGGCGAATCCTACAATGAGCAGTTCTTC. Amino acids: CASSVRTGESYNEQFF.

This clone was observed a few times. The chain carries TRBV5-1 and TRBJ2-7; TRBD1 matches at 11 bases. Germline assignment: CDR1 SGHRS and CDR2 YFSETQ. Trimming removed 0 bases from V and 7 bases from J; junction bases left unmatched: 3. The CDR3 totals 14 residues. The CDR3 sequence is CASSLVRDRGEQYF. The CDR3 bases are TGCGCCAGCAGCTTGGTTAGGGACAGGGGGGAGCAGTACTTC. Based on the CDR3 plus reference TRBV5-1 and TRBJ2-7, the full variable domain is KAGVTQTPRYLIKTRGQQVTLSCSPISGHRSVSWYQQTPGQGLQFLFEYFSETQRNKGNFPGRFSGRQFSNSRSEMNVSTLELGDSALYLCASSLVRDRGEQYFGPGTRLTVT.

The CDR3 loop reads CASSWTGGSYEQYF. The CDR3 DNA reads as TGTGCCAGCAGCTGGACAGGGGGGTCCTACGAGCAGTACTTC. This chain links TRBV2 with TRBJ2-5; 10 bases match TRBD1. TRBJ2-7 explains the end of the DNA better; the J call may be wrong. The CDR3 extends over 14 amino acids. CDR1 is SNHLY and CDR2 is FYNNEI in the germline V gene.

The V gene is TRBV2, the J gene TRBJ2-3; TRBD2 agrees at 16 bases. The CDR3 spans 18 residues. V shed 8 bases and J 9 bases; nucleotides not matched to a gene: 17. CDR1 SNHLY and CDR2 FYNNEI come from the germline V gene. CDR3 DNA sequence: TGTGCCAGCCTGGACGGGGCTTCCGGGACTAGCGGGAGGGAGACGCAGTATTTT. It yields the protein CASLDGASGTSGRETQYF.

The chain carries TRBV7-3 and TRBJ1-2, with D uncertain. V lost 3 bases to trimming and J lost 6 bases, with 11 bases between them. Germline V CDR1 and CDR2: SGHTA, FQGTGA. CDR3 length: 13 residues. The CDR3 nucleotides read TGTGCCAGCAGCTTCCCGTTTGGGGATGGCTACACCTTC. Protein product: CASSFPFGDGYTF.

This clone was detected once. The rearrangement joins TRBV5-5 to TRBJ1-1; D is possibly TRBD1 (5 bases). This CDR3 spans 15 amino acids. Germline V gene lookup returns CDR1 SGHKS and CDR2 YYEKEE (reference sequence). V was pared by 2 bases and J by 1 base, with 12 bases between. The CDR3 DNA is TGTGCCAGCAGCTTCTCCGGGACCTCGAACACTGAAGCTTTCTTT. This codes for CASSFSGTSNTEAFF.

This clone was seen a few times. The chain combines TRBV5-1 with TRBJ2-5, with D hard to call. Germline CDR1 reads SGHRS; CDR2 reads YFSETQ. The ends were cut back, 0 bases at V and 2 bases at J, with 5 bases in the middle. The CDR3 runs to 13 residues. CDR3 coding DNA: TGCGCCAGCAGCTTGGACACACAAGAGACCCAGTACTTC. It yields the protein CASSLDTQETQYF. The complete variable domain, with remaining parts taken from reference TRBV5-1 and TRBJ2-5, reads KAGVTQTPRYLIKTRGQQVTLSCSPISGHRSVSWYQQTPGQGLQFLFEYFSETQRNKGNFPGRFSGRQFSNSRSEMNVSTLELGDSALYLCASSLDTQETQYFGPGTRLLVL.

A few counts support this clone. DNA of the CDR3: TGTGCCAGCAGCTTAGGAGGGGATTACGAGCAGTACTTC. Its translation is CASSLGGDYEQYF. V usage is TRBV7-3 and J usage is TRBJ2-7; maybe TRBD2 (6 bases). Germline-derived CDR1 and CDR2 are SGHTA and FQGTGA. The CDR3 spans 13 residues. The V and J ends lost 2 bases and 4 bases respectively, with 9 bases between them.

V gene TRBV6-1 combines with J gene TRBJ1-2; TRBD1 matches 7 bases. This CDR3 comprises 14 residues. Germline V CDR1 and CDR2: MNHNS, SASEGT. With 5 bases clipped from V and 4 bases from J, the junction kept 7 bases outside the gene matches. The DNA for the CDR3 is TGTGCCAGCAGTCCACGACAGGGTACCTATGGCTACACCTTC. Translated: CASSPRQGTYGYTF.

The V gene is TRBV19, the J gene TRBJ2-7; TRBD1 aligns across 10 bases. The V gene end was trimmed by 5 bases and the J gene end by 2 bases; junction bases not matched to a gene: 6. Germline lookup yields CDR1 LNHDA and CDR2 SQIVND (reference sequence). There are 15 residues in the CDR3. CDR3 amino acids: CASSVGQGDTYEQYF. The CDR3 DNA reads TGTGCCAGTAGTGTCGGACAGGGGGACACCTACGAGCAGTACTTC.

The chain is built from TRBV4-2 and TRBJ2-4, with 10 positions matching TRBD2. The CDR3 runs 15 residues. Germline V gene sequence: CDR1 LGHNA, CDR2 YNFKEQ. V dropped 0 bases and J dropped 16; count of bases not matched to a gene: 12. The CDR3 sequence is CASSQDPSVLAGEYF. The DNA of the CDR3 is TGTGCCAGCAGCCAAGACCCAAGCGTCCTAGCGGGAGAATACTTC.

The CDR3 region has the DNA TGTGCCAGCAGCGGAGGACAGGGTCCTCACGAGACCCAGTACTTC. Its translation is CASSGGQGPHETQYF. This sequence joins TRBV9 and TRBJ2-5; TRBD1 aligns across 8 bases. The ends lost 3 bases at V and 5 bases at J; junction bases unmatched: 9. The germline V gene has CDR1 SGDLS and CDR2 YYNGEE. The CDR3 spans 15 residues.

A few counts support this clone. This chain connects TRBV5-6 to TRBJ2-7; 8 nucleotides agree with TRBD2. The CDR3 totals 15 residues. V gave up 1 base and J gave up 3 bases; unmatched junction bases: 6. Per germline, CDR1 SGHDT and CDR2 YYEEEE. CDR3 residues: CASSLSLSGIYEQYF. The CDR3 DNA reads TGTGCCAGCAGCTTGTCGCTTAGCGGGATCTACGAGCAGTACTTC.

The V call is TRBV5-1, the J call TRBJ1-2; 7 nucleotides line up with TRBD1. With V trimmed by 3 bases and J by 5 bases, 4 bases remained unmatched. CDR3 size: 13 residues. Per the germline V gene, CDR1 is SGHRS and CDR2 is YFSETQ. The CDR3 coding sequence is TGCGCCAGCAGCTCCGGGACAGCATATGGCTACACCTTC. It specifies CASSSGTAYGYTF.

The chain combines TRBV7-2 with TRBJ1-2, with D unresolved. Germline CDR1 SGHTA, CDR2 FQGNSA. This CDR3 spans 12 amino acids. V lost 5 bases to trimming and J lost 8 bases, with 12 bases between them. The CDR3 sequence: CASSPEVGGYTF. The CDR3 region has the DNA TGTGCCAGCAGCCCCGAGGTTGGAGGCTACACCTTC.

The CDR3 region has the DNA TGTGCCAGCAGCTTGGATCTGGGGATCTACGAGCAGTACTTC. Amino acid sequence: CASSLDLGIYEQYF. The rearrangement uses TRBV5-6 and TRBJ2-7; D uncertain. The CDR3 runs to 14 residues. Germline V gene data show CDR1 as SGHDT and CDR2 as YYEEEE. V was clipped by 0 bases and J by 3 bases, with 10 bases between them.

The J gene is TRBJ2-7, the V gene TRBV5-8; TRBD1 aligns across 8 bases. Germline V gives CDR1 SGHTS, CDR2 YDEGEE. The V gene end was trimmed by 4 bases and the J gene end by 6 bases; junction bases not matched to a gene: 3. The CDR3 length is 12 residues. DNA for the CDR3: TGTGCCAGCAGCGGGACAGGTCCCGAGCAGTACTTC. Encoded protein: CASSGTGPEQYF. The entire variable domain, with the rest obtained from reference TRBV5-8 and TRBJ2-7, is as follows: EAGVTQSPTHLIKTRGQQATLRCSPISGHTSVYWYQQALGLGLQFLLWYDEGEERNRGNFPPRFSGRQFPNYSSELNVNALELEDSALYLCASSGTGPEQYFGPGTRLTVT.

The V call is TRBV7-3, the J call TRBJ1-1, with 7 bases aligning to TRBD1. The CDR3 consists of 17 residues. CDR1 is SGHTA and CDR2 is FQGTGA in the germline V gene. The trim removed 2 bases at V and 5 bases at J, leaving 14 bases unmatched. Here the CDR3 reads CASSLLGGTAPGTEAFF. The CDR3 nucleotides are TGTGCCAGCAGCTTATTAGGGGGGACAGCTCCGGGGACTGAAGCTTTCTTT.

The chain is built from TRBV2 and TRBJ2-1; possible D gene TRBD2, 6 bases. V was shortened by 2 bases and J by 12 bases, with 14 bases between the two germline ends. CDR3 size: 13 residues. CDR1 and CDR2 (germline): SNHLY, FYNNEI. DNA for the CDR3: TGTGCCAGCAGTGAATTGGAGGGTGGGGGGCAGTTCTTC. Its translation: CASSELEGGGQFF.

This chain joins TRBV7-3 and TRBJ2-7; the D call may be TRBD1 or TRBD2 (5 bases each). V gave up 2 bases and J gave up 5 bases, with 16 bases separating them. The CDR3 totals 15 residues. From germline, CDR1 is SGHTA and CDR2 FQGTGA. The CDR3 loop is CASSLVIVGVDEQYF. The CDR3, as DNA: TGTGCCAGCAGCTTAGTGATTGTGGGGGTTGACGAGCAGTACTTC.

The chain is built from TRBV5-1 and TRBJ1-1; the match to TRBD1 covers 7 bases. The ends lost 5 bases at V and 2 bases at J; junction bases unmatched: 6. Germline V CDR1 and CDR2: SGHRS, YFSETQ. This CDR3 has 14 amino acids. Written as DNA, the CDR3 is TGCGCCAGCAGTTGGGACAGAATTAACACTGAAGCTTTCTTT. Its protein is CASSWDRINTEAFF.